This T cell receptor (beta chain) was recorded in a study of T cell changes during pregnancy in multiple sclerosis. Germline CDR1 LGHNA, CDR2 YSLEER. The trim removed 0 bases at V and 2 bases at J, leaving 4 bases unmatched. The CDR3 covers 16 residues. Sequencing used immunoSEQ multiplex PCR; TCRdb keeps in-frame clones, though not all of them. The repertoire consists of 70,000 to 75,000 clones, with 85% to 95% occurring once and the leading ten covering less than 2.5%. This chain connects TRBV4-3 to TRBJ2-7, with 10 bases matching TRBD1. The sequences come from peripheral blood, collected before pregnancy. This clonotype was obtained from a female donor with multiple sclerosis, enrolled in a pregnancy study. The CDR3 region is CASSQDIGQGAYEQYF. DNA for the CDR3: TGCGCCAGCAGCCAAGATATTGGACAGGGGGCCTACGAGCAGTACTTC.